Shown below are 17 T cell receptor beta chains from a single sample sequenced in a study of blood T cell repertoires in COVID-19. Generated by immunoSEQ multiplex PCR, the TCRdb table keeps only in-frame clones and is missing some. This sample has fewer than 200,000 clones; approximately 85% occur once, and the top ten carry approximately 1.3%. Material for sequencing was peripheral blood. The source is a man aged 55 to 70 who had recovered from COVID-19.

The chain has TRBV7-2 and TRBJ1-6; D is perhaps TRBD1 (6 bases). The CDR3 covers 13 residues. Trimming removed 8 bases from V and 9 bases from J, with 14 bases in between. Per the germline V gene, CDR1 is SGHTA and CDR2 is FQGNSA. CDR3 in DNA: TGTGCCAGCGCAGGGGTTCAGGGTTCACCCCTCCACTTT. It is translated as CASAGVQGSPLHF.

V usage is TRBV7-8 and J usage is TRBJ1-1; 8 bases map to TRBD1. V gave up 1 base and J gave up 3 bases; unmatched junction bases: 4. The germline CDR1 and CDR2 sequences are SGHVS and FQNEAQ. There are 15 residues in the CDR3. CDR3 loop: CASSLGTGRHTEAFF. The CDR3 DNA follows: TGTGCCAGCAGCTTAGGGACAGGGCGTCACACTGAAGCTTTCTTT.

V usage is TRBV6-6 and J usage is TRBJ2-7; 8 nucleotides match TRBD1. Unmatched junction bases numbered 6, after V lost 0 bases and J lost 2 bases. CDR1 is MNHNY and CDR2 is SVGAGI in the germline V gene (reference sequence). The CDR3 covers 16 residues. CDR3 bases: TGTGCCAGCAGTTACTCGCAGACAGGGGCGGCCTACGAGCAGTACTTC. Translation: CASSYSQTGAAYEQYF.

This chain joins TRBV7-8 and TRBJ1-6; 12 bases match TRBD1. The germline V gene has CDR1 SGHVS and CDR2 FQNEAQ. V was clipped by 3 bases and J by 7 bases; unmatched bases: 4. This CDR3 has 16 amino acids. The CDR3: CASSFIGTGGNSPLHF. Written as DNA, the CDR3 is TGTGCCAGCAGCTTTATTGGGACAGGGGGCAATTCACCCCTCCACTTT.

V is TRBV30 and J is TRBJ2-7, with D maybe TRBD1 (6 bases). The germline CDR1 and CDR2 sequences are GTSNPN and SVGIG (reference sequence). The CDR3 spans 13 residues. Trimming stripped 5 bases from V and 2 bases from J, with 13 bases between. The CDR3 coding sequence is TGTGCCTGGGGTTCACAGGGACCCTACGAGCAGTACTTC. This codes for CAWGSQGPYEQYF. The complete variable domain, with remaining parts taken from reference TRBV30 and TRBJ2-7, reads SQTIHQWPATLVQPVGSPLSLECTVEGTSNPNLYWYRQAAGRGLQLLFYSVGIGQISSEVPQNLSASRPQDRQFILSSKKLLLSDSGFYLCAWGSQGPYEQYFGPGTRLTVT.

The chain is built from TRBV19 and TRBJ2-1; perhaps TRBD1 as D (6 bases). The CDR3 consists of 13 residues. Germline CDR1 LNHDA, CDR2 SQIVND (reference sequence). Trimming cost V 5 bases and J 8 bases, with 13 bases left between them. CDR3 amino acids: CASSSRGYDEQFF. The CDR3 DNA is TGTGCCAGTAGTTCCAGGGGATACGATGAGCAGTTCTTC. Together with reference TRBV19 and TRBJ2-1, the CDR3 gives the full variable domain: DGGITQSPKYLFRKEGQNVTLSCEQNLNHDAMYWYRQDPGQGLRLIYYSQIVNDFQKGDIAEGYSVSREKKESFPLTVTSAQKNPTAFYLCASSSRGYDEQFFGPGTRLTVL.

For this clone: Other DNA sequences in the same sample also yield this CDR3. J is TRBJ1-1 and V is TRBV5-1; D gene uncertain. V lost 3 bases, J lost 4 bases, and 13 bases lay in between. Germline CDR1 and CDR2: SGHRS and YFSETQ. There are 14 residues in the CDR3. The CDR3 reads CASSYPRESTEAFF. The CDR3 nucleotides read TGCGCCAGCAGCTACCCACGCGAGAGCACTGAAGCTTTCTTT. The full variable domain, rest sourced from reference TRBV5-1 and TRBJ1-1, is KAGVTQTPRYLIKTRGQQVTLSCSPISGHRSVSWYQQTPGQGLQFLFEYFSETQRNKGNFPGRFSGRQFSNSRSEMNVSTLELGDSALYLCASSYPRESTEAFFGQGTRLTVV.

The chain recombines TRBV7-9 with TRBJ1-4; 8 bases match TRBD1. CDR1 and CDR2 from the germline V gene are SEHNR and FQNEAQ (reference sequence). This CDR3 contains 15 residues. The V gene end was trimmed by 1 base and the J gene end by 2 bases; junction bases not matched to a gene: 0. The CDR3 loop is CASSLGQGTNEKLFF. The CDR3 bases are TGTGCCAGCAGCTTAGGACAGGGGACTAATGAAAAACTGTTTTTT.

This clone was found a few times. The chain carries TRBV6-2 or TRBV6-3 and TRBJ1-1, with 7 bases matching TRBD1. Germline lookup yields CDR1 MNHEY and CDR2 SVGEGT. J gave up 4 bases and V 6 bases, and 5 bases lay outside the gene matches. This CDR3 has 13 residues. The CDR3 sequence: CASSPGQVTEAFF. The CDR3 coding sequence is TGTGCCAGCAGCCCCGGACAGGTCACTGAAGCTTTCTTT.

The rearrangement links TRBV29-1 to TRBJ2-7, with TRBD1 matching over 7 bases. The CDR3 contains 15 residues. Trimming at V came to 6 bases and at J to 4 bases, leaving 15 bases not matched to a gene. The germline gives CDR1 SQVTM, CDR2 ANQGSEA. The CDR3 nucleotides read TGCAGCGTCCACGAGGGGGCAGGAAGGAGTTACGAGCAGTACTTC. The encoded protein is CSVHEGAGRSYEQYF.

The gene calls are TRBV10-3 and TRBJ2-3; 7 positions match TRBD1. V dropped 6 bases and J dropped 3; count of bases not matched to a gene: 9. Germline values: CDR1 ENHRY, CDR2 SYGVKD. This CDR3 comprises 15 residues. In DNA form, the CDR3 reads TGTGCCATCAGGGAAGTAGGGGGCGAAACAGATACGCAGTATTTT. This encodes CAIREVGGETDTQYF.

The chain's CDR3 is CASSPLLQGYNEQFF. The CDR3 DNA reads TGTGCCAGCTCACCTCTCCTCCAGGGCTACAATGAGCAGTTCTTC. V is TRBV18 and J is TRBJ2-1, with TRBD1 as a possible D gene (5 bases). Germline CDR1 and CDR2: KGHSH and LQKENI. Trimming removed 3 bases at V and 3 bases at J, with 12 bases between. The CDR3 is 15 residues long.

V usage is TRBV19 and J usage is TRBJ2-5; TRBD1 aligns across 7 bases. Germline CDR1 reads LNHDA; CDR2 reads SQIVND (reference sequence). V dropped 6 bases and J dropped 2; count of bases not matched to a gene: 3. The CDR3 contains 13 residues. For the CDR3, the DNA is TGTGCCAGTAGGCCGGGACAGCAAGAGACCCAGTACTTC. Translating it yields CASRPGQQETQYF.

In this sample, this clone turned up once. The chain is built from TRBV15 and TRBJ2-5, with TRBD2 matching 10 bases. Unmatched junction bases numbered 3, after V lost 7 bases and J lost 1 base. In germline, CDR1 is LNHNV, CDR2 YYDKDF (reference sequence). This CDR3 is 14 amino acids long. CDR3: CATKRGGPQETQYF. The CDR3 nucleotides are TGTGCCACCAAGCGGGGGGGTCCCCAAGAGACCCAGTACTTC.

This rearrangement joins TRBV6-5 to TRBJ1-2, with 7 bases fitting TRBD1. V lost 5 bases to trimming and J lost 5 bases; unmatched junction nucleotides: 11. This CDR3 region has 15 residues. The V gene's germline CDR1 is MNHEY and CDR2 SVGAGI. The CDR3: CASSRFPGTEYGYTF. The CDR3 DNA follows: TGTGCCAGCAGTAGATTTCCCGGGACAGAATATGGCTACACCTTC.

This chain links TRBV5-1 with TRBJ2-5; 12 bases are shared with TRBD2. The CDR3 sequence is 16 residues long. Germline assignment: CDR1 SGHRS and CDR2 YFSETQ. V lost 3 bases, J lost 5 bases, and 8 bases stayed unmatched. For the CDR3, the DNA is TGCGCCAGCAGCTCTTTACTAGCGGGGGGCCCCGAGACCCAGTACTTC. Translation: CASSSLLAGGPETQYF.

This chain links TRBV13 with TRBJ1-1; no clear D. Germline loops: CDR1 PRHDT, CDR2 FYEKMQ (reference sequence). The CDR3 is made up of 13 amino acids. The V gene lost 2 bases and the J gene lost 8 bases, with 12 bases spanning the gap. The CDR3, as DNA: TGTGCCAGCAGCTTAACCCGGTCGCGGGAAGCTTTCTTT. This codes for CASSLTRSREAFF.